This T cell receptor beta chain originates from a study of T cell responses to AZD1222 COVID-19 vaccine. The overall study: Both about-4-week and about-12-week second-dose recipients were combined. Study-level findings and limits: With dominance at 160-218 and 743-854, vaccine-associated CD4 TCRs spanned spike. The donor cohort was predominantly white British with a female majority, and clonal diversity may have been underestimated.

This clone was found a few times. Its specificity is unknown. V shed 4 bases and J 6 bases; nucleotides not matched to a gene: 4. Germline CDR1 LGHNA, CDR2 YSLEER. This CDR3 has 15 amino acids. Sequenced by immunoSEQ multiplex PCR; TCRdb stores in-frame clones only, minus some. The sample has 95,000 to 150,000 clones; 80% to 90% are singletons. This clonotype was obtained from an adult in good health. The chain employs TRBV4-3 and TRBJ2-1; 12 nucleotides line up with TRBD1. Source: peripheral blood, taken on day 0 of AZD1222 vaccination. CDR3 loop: CASSPGTGGLNEQFF. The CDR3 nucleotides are TGCGCCAGCAGCCCGGGGACAGGGGGCCTCAATGAGCAGTTCTTC.